These 21 T cell receptor beta chains were sequenced from one sample in a study of identical twins. Via MiXCR, TCRdb re-called the 5' RACE reads, giving one row per CDR3 protein. The sample has about 1.7 million distinct CDR3 sequences, 32% seen once. The sequenced sample was cord blood. Source of these receptors: a newborn girl in good health.

This clonotype was seen a few times. Compared with germline, one end of the junction differs, possibly owing to a read error. The CDR3 DNA is TGTGCCAGCAGTCTGGACTTGGGCTACGTGCAGTACTTC. It specifies CASSLDLGYVQYF. The chain uses TRBV28 and TRBJ2-7, with a possible D match to TRBD2 (5 bases). This CDR3 region has 13 residues. Germline V gene lookup returns CDR1 MDHEN and CDR2 SYDVKM.

The sample holds many counts of this clonotype. The V gene is TRBV5-1, the J gene TRBJ2-7; tentatively, D is TRBD1 or TRBD2 (5 bases each). V was cut by 2 bases and J by 2 bases, with 8 bases left in between. Germline V CDR1 and CDR2: SGHRS, YFSETQ. The CDR3 extends over 13 amino acids. As DNA, the CDR3 is TGCGCCAGCAGCTTTACGGGGCCCTACGAGCAGTACTTC. Translation gives CASSFTGPYEQYF. Full variable domain (outside the CDR3, taken from reference TRBV5-1 and TRBJ2-7): KAGVTQTPRYLIKTRGQQVTLSCSPISGHRSVSWYQQTPGQGLQFLFEYFSETQRNKGNFPGRFSGRQFSNSRSEMNVSTLELGDSALYLCASSFTGPYEQYFGPGTRLTVT.

This clonotype was seen a handful of times. The chain is built from TRBV2 and TRBJ2-3; TRBD1 or TRBD2 may be the D gene (6 bases each). The CDR3 extends over 15 amino acids. Germline V gene sequence: CDR1 SNHLY, CDR2 FYNNEI. V lost 2 bases and J 2 bases, leaving 11 bases between the germline ends. The CDR3 coding sequence is TGTGCCAGCAGTGAATGGAGGGGACACACAGATACGCAGTATTTT. Its translation: CASSEWRGHTDTQYF.

At least ten counts were recorded for this clonotype. The chain employs TRBV29-1 and TRBJ2-1, with TRBD2 matching 9 bases. The ends lost 6 bases at V and 9 bases at J; junction bases unmatched: 12. Germline V CDR1 and CDR2: SQVTM, ANQGSEA. The CDR3 length is 14 residues. As DNA, the CDR3 is TGCAGCGTAAGTGCTAGCGGGAAATTAGGTGAGCAGTTCTTC. Encoded protein: CSVSASGKLGEQFF.

This clonotype showed up just a few times. This rearrangement joins TRBV10-1 to TRBJ1-6; D is unresolved. The V end was cut by 3 bases, the J end by 7 bases, with 4 bases between. Germline assignment: CDR1 WNHNN and CDR2 SYGVQD (reference sequence). The CDR3 has 12 amino acids. The CDR3, as DNA: TGCGCCAGCAGTGAACGGAATTCACCCCTCCACTTT. It specifies CASSERNSPLHF.

V and J are TRBV7-8 and TRBJ2-5; a weak D match, TRBD1 (6 bases). CDR3 length: 16 amino acids. Germline V gene lookup returns CDR1 SGHVS and CDR2 FQNEAQ. The germline V and J ends were trimmed by 7 bases and 6 bases, with 24 bases remaining between them. CDR3 loop: CASTSPYREVGKTQYF. The CDR3 DNA sequence: TGTGCCAGCACCTCTCCGTACAGGGAAGTGGGGAAGACCCAGTACTTC.

This chain uses TRBV20-1 with TRBJ1-2, with D unresolved. The length of the CDR3 is 12 residues. The germline V gene encodes CDR1 DFQATT and CDR2 SNEGSKA (reference sequence). V was pared by 3 bases and J by 0 bases, with 5 bases between. The CDR3 DNA reads TGCAGTGCTAGGCTAGCTAACTATGGCTACACCTTC. Translated, it gives CSARLANYGYTF.

This sequence joins TRBV5-6 and TRBJ1-2; D is undetermined. The CDR3 contains 15 residues. Trimming removed 1 base from V and 4 bases from J, with 14 bases in between. Germline V gene lookup returns CDR1 SGHDT and CDR2 YYEEEE. In DNA, the CDR3 is TGTGCCAGCAGCTTGATACCGGGGATGGGCTATGGCTACACCTTC. It codes for CASSLIPGMGYGYTF.

This clonotype occurred a few times. This chain connects TRBV19 to TRBJ1-2, with D maybe TRBD1 (5 bases). Trimming cost V 9 bases and J 3 bases, with 8 bases left between them. Germline V gene lookup returns CDR1 LNHDA and CDR2 SQIVND (reference sequence). The CDR3 length is 11 residues. CDR3 DNA sequence: TGTGCCAGGGGCAGGGACTATGGCTACACCTTC. It specifies CARGRDYGYTF.

This chain joins TRBV27 and TRBJ2-7; no clear D gene. Trimming shortened V by 5 bases and J by 7 bases, and 12 bases separated the two germline ends. The CDR3 sequence is 12 residues long. CDR1 is MNHEY and CDR2 is SMNVEV in the germline V gene (reference sequence). The DNA of the CDR3 is TGTGCCAGCAGTAGACACTACAATGAGCAGTACTTC. It translates to CASSRHYNEQYF.

The chain recombines TRBV20-1 with TRBJ2-7; D possibly uses TRBD1 or TRBD2 (5 bases each). The CDR3 has 13 amino acids. Germline values: CDR1 DFQATT, CDR2 SNEGSKA (reference sequence). V dropped 6 bases and J dropped 3 bases, with 15 bases sitting between them. This CDR3 reads CSAELYGGYEQYF. The CDR3 nucleotides are TGCAGTGCAGAGCTCTATGGGGGCTACGAGCAGTACTTC.

This clonotype appeared a few times. The J gene is TRBJ1-1, the V gene TRBV19; weak D call: TRBD1 (5 bases). CDR3 length: 14 amino acids. The germline gives CDR1 LNHDA, CDR2 SQIVND (reference sequence). Trimming took off 3 bases at V and 3 bases at J, with 11 bases between the two ends. The CDR3 region is CASSIWAGDTEAFF. The CDR3 DNA sequence: TGTGCCAGTAGTATCTGGGCGGGGGACACTGAAGCTTTCTTT. Full variable domain (missing parts from reference TRBV19 and TRBJ1-1): DGGITQSPKYLFRKEGQNVTLSCEQNLNHDAMYWYRQDPGQGLRLIYYSQIVNDFQKGDIAEGYSVSREKKESFPLTVTSAQKNPTAFYLCASSIWAGDTEAFFGQGTRLTVV.

The chain links TRBV20-1 to TRBJ2-6; 8 bases are a match to TRBD2. CDR1 DFQATT and CDR2 SNEGSKA come from the germline V gene (reference sequence). The CDR3 totals 16 residues. Unmatched junction bases numbered 7, after V lost 2 bases and J lost 4 bases. For the CDR3, the DNA is TGCAGTGCTAGACGGGAGGGCATCGCCGGGGCCAACGTCCTGACTTTC. Translated: CSARREGIAGANVLTF.

V and J are TRBV6-5 and TRBJ2-1; TRBD2 is a possible D gene (5 bases). Germline values: CDR1 MNHEY, CDR2 SVGAGI. The CDR3 is 14 residues long. Trimming removed 7 bases from V and 7 bases from J, with 17 bases in between. The CDR3 nucleotides are TGTGCCAGCAATTTAGGAGGCAGCGTGAATGAGCAGTTCTTC. This encodes CASNLGGSVNEQFF.

In its sample, this clonotype was seen a few times. The genes are TRBV5-6 and TRBJ1-1; TRBD1 aligns across 9 bases. In germline, CDR1 is SGHDT, CDR2 YYEEEE. The trim removed 1 base at V and 6 bases at J, leaving 10 bases unmatched. The CDR3 runs to 16 residues. The CDR3 spells CASSLWGQGYRPEAFF. Written as DNA, the CDR3 is TGTGCCAGCAGCTTGTGGGGACAGGGATATCGCCCTGAAGCTTTCTTT.

The chain employs TRBV24-1 and TRBJ1-2; TRBD1 is a possible D gene (5 bases). V was cut by 4 bases and J by 5 bases, with 16 bases left in between. CDR1 and CDR2 from the germline V gene are KGHDR and SFDVKD. The CDR3 spans 15 residues. CDR3 in amino acids: CATSEPPSGRYGYTF. The CDR3 nucleotides read TGTGCCACCAGTGAACCACCCTCGGGACGGTATGGCTACACCTTC.

The CDR3 sequence: CASRDSGSKDEQFF. CDR3 coding DNA: TGTGCCAGCAGAGATAGCGGGAGTAAGGATGAGCAGTTCTTC. The V gene is TRBV28, the J gene TRBJ2-1; TRBD2 matches at 9 bases. In germline, CDR1 is MDHEN, CDR2 SYDVKM. This CDR3 has 14 residues. The junction had 8 bases not matched to a gene; V was cut back by 6 bases and J by 8 bases.

Ten or more counts support this clonotype. As DNA, the CDR3 is TGTGCCATCAGTGAGTCGCGCCAATACTACGAGCAGTACTTC. Its protein product is CAISESRQYYEQYF. This rearrangement joins TRBV10-3 to TRBJ2-7; no definite D call. The CDR3 runs 14 residues. The V gene's germline CDR1 is ENHRY and CDR2 SYGVKD. The V gene lost 0 bases and the J gene lost 3 bases, with 9 bases spanning the gap.

This rearrangement joins TRBV6-2 or TRBV6-3 to TRBJ1-1; 9 bases match TRBD1. Germline V gene lookup returns CDR1 MNHEY and CDR2 SVGEGT. The CDR3 spans 14 residues. V lost 5 bases to trimming and J lost 8 bases; unmatched junction nucleotides: 9. CDR3 in DNA: TGTGCCAGCAGTACAGGGGGCCGGATTTTCGAAGCTTTCTTT. Translation: CASSTGGRIFEAFF.

J is TRBJ2-3 and V is TRBV28, with 10 bases lining up with TRBD2. Trimming removed 7 bases from V and 0 bases from J; junction bases left unmatched: 7. The CDR3 extends over 16 amino acids. Germline V lookup: CDR1 MDHEN, CDR2 SYDVKM. CDR3 DNA sequence: TGTGCCAGCATTACTAGCGGGGCTCCTAGCACAGATACGCAGTATTTT. It translates to CASITSGAPSTDTQYF.

The J gene is TRBJ2-3, the V gene TRBV4-2; D is possibly TRBD1 (6 bases). CDR1 and CDR2 (germline): LGHNA, YNFKEQ. Trimming removed 0 bases at V and 4 bases at J, with 14 bases between. The CDR3 has 16 residues. CDR3 sequence (DNA): TGTGCCAGCAGCCAAGAAAGCGCACAGGGAGCAGATACGCAGTATTTT. This codes for CASSQESAQGADTQYF.